The 18 T cell receptor beta chains reported below all come from one sample, sequenced in a study of T cell clonotyping in hematopoietic cell transplantation. Using immunoSEQ multiplex PCR, the repertoire was profiled, and TCRdb retains in-frame clones only, with some absent. The sample lists around 5,000 clones; approximately 26% were seen once. The specimen comprised peripheral blood mononuclear cells, sampled 180 days after allogeneic stem cell transplant. The receptor set was obtained from a male patient between 40 and 49 years old who had an allogeneic stem cell transplant from an unrelated donor, so the T cells may come from the graft donor. Some clones in this sample may be carry-over from other donors' samples.

CDR3 protein: CASIGTDGDYEQYF. CDR3 sequence (DNA): TGTGCCAGCATCGGGACCGACGGTGATTACGAGCAGTACTTC. The gene calls are TRBV5-6 and TRBJ2-7; D is tentatively TRBD1 or TRBD2 (5 bases each). This CDR3 is built from 14 residues. The germline CDR1 and CDR2 sequences are SGHDT and YYEEEE. The V and J ends lost 6 bases and 4 bases respectively, with 17 bases between them.

This clone turned up a few times. This chain links TRBV29-1 with TRBJ2-7; D ambiguous. V was clipped by 4 bases and J by 1 base, with 17 bases between them. The germline gives CDR1 SQVTM, CDR2 ANQGSEA. The CDR3 consists of 15 residues. CDR3 DNA sequence: TGCAGCGTTGTAGGTGGAACCTTAGCTTCCTACGAGCAGTACTTC. Translating gives CSVVGGTLASYEQYF.

The V gene is TRBV4-3, the J gene TRBJ2-3, with D maybe TRBD2 (6 bases). CDR1 is LGHNA and CDR2 is YSLEER in the germline V gene. This CDR3 comprises 13 residues. Trimming stripped 1 base from V and 9 bases from J, with 11 bases between. The CDR3 reads CASSQASGETQYF. CDR3 sequence (DNA): TGCGCCAGCAGCCAAGCCTCGGGGGAGACGCAGTATTTT.

This clone was seen a handful of times. V gene TRBV30 combines with J gene TRBJ1-2; D is uncertain. Trimming took 0 bases from V and 2 from J, leaving 7 bases between them. This CDR3 region has 13 residues. Per the germline V gene, CDR1 is GTSNPN and CDR2 is SVGIG (reference sequence). Here the CDR3 reads CAWSVSGNYGYTF. The CDR3 nucleotides are TGTGCCTGGAGTGTATCGGGAAACTATGGCTACACCTTC.

The chain is built from TRBV30 and TRBJ1-1; no definite D call. V gave up 1 base and J gave up 4 bases, with 7 bases separating them. The CDR3 is made up of 12 amino acids. The V gene's germline CDR1 is GTSNPN and CDR2 SVGIG (reference sequence). The CDR3 loop is CAWSDYGTEAFF. DNA of the CDR3: TGTGCCTGGAGTGATTATGGCACTGAAGCTTTCTTT.

V and J are TRBV7-6 and TRBJ2-5, with D perhaps TRBD1 (5 bases). The CDR3 totals 13 residues. Germline values: CDR1 SGHVS, CDR2 FNYEAQ. Trimming stripped 7 bases from V and 5 bases from J, with 14 bases between. CDR3 protein: CASTVQGRETQYF. The CDR3 DNA is TGTGCCAGCACCGTTCAGGGTCGTGAGACCCAGTACTTC.

This clone counts as large (0.1 to 1%). The V and J genes are TRBV9 and TRBJ1-3; unclear D gene. Germline lookup yields CDR1 SGDLS and CDR2 YYNGEE. The CDR3 length is 13 residues. V was pared by 0 bases and J by 8 bases, with 9 bases between. The CDR3: CASSVEGRDTIYF. CDR3 DNA sequence: TGTGCCAGCAGCGTAGAGGGCCGAGACACCATATATTTT. The full variable domain, with the rest looked up from reference TRBV9 and TRBJ1-3, is DSGVTQTPKHLITATGQRVTLRCSPRSGDLSVYWYQQSLDQGLQFLIQYYNGEERAKGNILERFSAQQFPDLHSELNLSSLELGDSALYFCASSVEGRDTIYFGEGSWLTVV.

This clone came up a few times. The V and J genes are TRBV30 and TRBJ2-6; D is unclear. The CDR3 is 18 amino acids. V lost 5 bases and J lost 0, with 20 bases in between. Per germline, CDR1 GTSNPN and CDR2 SVGIG (reference sequence). CDR3 nucleotides: TGTGCCTGGGAGACGGTAGCCCTCTTTCGCTCTGGGGCCAACGTCCTGACTTTC. This codes for CAWETVALFRSGANVLTF.

This chain uses TRBV7-9 with TRBJ2-2; 13 positions agree with TRBD2. The CDR3 has 17 amino acids. Germline values: CDR1 SEHNR, CDR2 FQNEAQ (reference sequence). J gave up 4 bases and V 6 bases, and 8 bases lay outside the gene matches. DNA for the CDR3: TGTGCCAGCAGGAAACTAGCGGGGGGGCCCGGCACCGGGGAGCTGTTTTTT. Translating it yields CASRKLAGGPGTGELFF. Together with reference TRBV7-9 and TRBJ2-2, the CDR3 gives the full variable domain: DTGVSQNPRHKITKRGQNVTFRCDPISEHNRLYWYRQTLGQGPEFLTYFQNEAQLEKSRLLSDRFSAERPKGSFSTLEIQRTEQGDSAMYLCASRKLAGGPGTGELFFGEGSRLTVL.

This clone has just a few counts. V gene TRBV28 combines with J gene TRBJ2-7; 12 bases fit TRBD2. Per germline, CDR1 MDHEN and CDR2 SYDVKM. J lost 1 base, V lost 2 bases, and 0 bases had no gene match. There are 15 residues in the CDR3. The CDR3 sequence: CASSLGLAGSYEQYF. The CDR3 region has the DNA TGTGCCAGCAGTTTAGGACTAGCGGGATCCTACGAGCAGTACTTC.

This clone was counted a few times. J is TRBJ1-2 and V is TRBV30; unclear D gene. The V end was cut by 1 base, the J end by 8 bases, with 5 bases between. The germline V gene has CDR1 GTSNPN and CDR2 SVGIG (reference sequence). CDR3 length: 10 amino acids. Here the CDR3 reads CAWSGVGYTF. CDR3 coding DNA: TGTGCCTGGAGTGGGGTAGGCTACACCTTC.

This chain joins TRBV9 and TRBJ2-5; D remains ambiguous. V was cut by 4 bases and J by 6 bases, with 16 bases left in between. CDR1 is SGDLS and CDR2 is YYNGEE in the germline V gene. The CDR3 is 14 residues long. The CDR3 coding sequence is TGTGCCAGCAGCCCTCAAGCCACTGGGAAGACCCAGTACTTC. It translates to CASSPQATGKTQYF.

By share, this clone counts as large. The chain is built from TRBV19 and TRBJ1-5; D unresolved. This CDR3 is 12 amino acids long. Germline CDR1 reads LNHDA; CDR2 reads SQIVND (reference sequence). Deletions cut 1 base from V and 6 bases from J, with 4 bases between. CDR3 sequence: CASSIGIQPQHF. The CDR3 DNA reads as TGTGCCAGTAGTATAGGGATTCAGCCCCAGCATTTT. Full variable domain (missing parts from reference TRBV19 and TRBJ1-5): DGGITQSPKYLFRKEGQNVTLSCEQNLNHDAMYWYRQDPGQGLRLIYYSQIVNDFQKGDIAEGYSVSREKKESFPLTVTSAQKNPTAFYLCASSIGIQPQHFGDGTRLSIL.

CDR3 nucleotide sequence: TGTGCCTGGAGTAGAGGCCCCTACTATGGCTACACCTTC. This translates into CAWSRGPYYGYTF. The J gene is TRBJ1-2, the V gene TRBV30; D ambiguous. From germline, CDR1 is GTSNPN and CDR2 SVGIG (reference sequence). CDR3 length: 13 residues. Trimming pared 2 bases from V and 3 bases from J, leaving 10 bases between.

The chain joins TRBV30 to TRBJ2-3; 9 nucleotides align to TRBD1. The trim removed 1 base at V and 5 bases at J, leaving 1 base unmatched. The CDR3 has 13 amino acids. From germline, CDR1 is GTSNPN and CDR2 SVGIG (reference sequence). The DNA for the CDR3 is TGTGCCTGGAGTGGGGACAGGGAAGATACGCAGTATTTT. Protein product: CAWSGDREDTQYF.

This clone came up once. The rearrangement joins TRBV4-3 to TRBJ2-4, with D perhaps matching TRBD1 or TRBD2 (5 bases each). From germline, CDR1 is LGHNA and CDR2 YSLEER. The CDR3 covers 17 residues. The V and J ends lost 2 bases and 0 bases respectively, with 14 bases between them. CDR3 sequence (DNA): TGCGCCAGCAGCCAATCCGGGACCCCTCTAGCCAAAAACATTCAGTACTTC. This translates into CASSQSGTPLAKNIQYF.

The CDR3: CAWGGAASGTSYQETQYF. The CDR3 coding sequence is TGTGCCTGGGGAGGGGCGGCTAGCGGGACCTCGTACCAAGAGACCCAGTACTTC. The rearrangement uses TRBV30 and TRBJ2-5; 9 positions match TRBD2. Germline-derived CDR1 and CDR2 are GTSNPN and SVGIG (reference sequence). V lost 5 bases to trimming and J lost 0 bases; unmatched junction nucleotides: 16. This CDR3 has 18 amino acids.

This clone was counted only a few times. The gene calls are TRBV30 and TRBJ1-5, with D unresolved. The CDR3 sequence is 13 residues long. Looked up from germline, CDR1 is GTSNPN and CDR2 is SVGIG (reference sequence). With 0 bases removed from V and 4 bases from J, the gap between germline ends came to 7 bases. CDR3 DNA sequence: TGTGCCTGGAGTGTAGCGGATAATCAGCCCCAGCATTTT. It translates to CAWSVADNQPQHF.